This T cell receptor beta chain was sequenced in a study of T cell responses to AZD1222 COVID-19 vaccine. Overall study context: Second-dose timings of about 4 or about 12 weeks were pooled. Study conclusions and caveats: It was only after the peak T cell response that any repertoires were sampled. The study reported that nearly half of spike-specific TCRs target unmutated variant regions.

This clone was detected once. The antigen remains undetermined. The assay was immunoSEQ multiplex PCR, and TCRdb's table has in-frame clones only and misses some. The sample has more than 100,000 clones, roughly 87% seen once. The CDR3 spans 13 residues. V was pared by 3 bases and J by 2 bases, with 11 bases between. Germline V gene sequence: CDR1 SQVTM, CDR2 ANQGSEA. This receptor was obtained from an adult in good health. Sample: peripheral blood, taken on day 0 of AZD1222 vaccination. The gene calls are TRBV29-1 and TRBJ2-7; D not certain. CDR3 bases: TGCAGCGTTGAGGTTACCCGAACCTACGAGCAGTACTTC. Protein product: CSVEVTRTYEQYF.